The next 14 T cell receptor beta chains were all read from a single sample in a study of blood T cell repertoires in COVID-19. Clones were read by immunoSEQ multiplex PCR, and TCRdb kept only the in-frame ones, dropping some. The sample gives some 66,000 clones, approximately 91% of which show up once; around 7% is in the top ten. Sequencing was carried out using peripheral blood. The receptors here all came from a human donor in a cohort sampled during active COVID-19.

This clone was found once. The genes are TRBV28 and TRBJ1-5, with D unclear. This CDR3 has 12 amino acids. Germline V gives CDR1 MDHEN, CDR2 SYDVKM. V was pared by 1 base and J by 7 bases, with 5 bases between. The CDR3 DNA reads as TGTGCCAGCAGTTTATCCGCGCAGCCCCAGCATTTT. As protein: CASSLSAQPQHF.

This clone appeared a single time. V is TRBV5-1 and J is TRBJ2-2; maybe TRBD2 (6 bases). The CDR3 is made up of 16 amino acids. Looked up from germline, CDR1 is SGHRS and CDR2 is YFSETQ. V shed 0 bases and J shed 3 bases, with 12 bases lying between them. The CDR3 DNA is TGCGCCAGCAGCTTGGAAGGGACGGGGGACACCGGGGAGCTGTTTTTT. Amino acids: CASSLEGTGDTGELFF.

The V and J genes are TRBV29-1 and TRBJ1-2; tentatively, D is TRBD1 (6 bases). The ends were cut back, 6 bases at V and 2 bases at J, with 13 bases in the middle. In germline, CDR1 is SQVTM, CDR2 ANQGSEA. The CDR3 has 13 amino acids. Here the CDR3 DNA reads TGCAGCGTAGATCGACAGGACAACTATGGCTACACCTTC. This sequence encodes CSVDRQDNYGYTF.

This chain uses TRBV19 with TRBJ1-1; D remains ambiguous. Germline CDR1 LNHDA, CDR2 SQIVND (reference sequence). V lost 3 bases to trimming and J lost 6 bases, with 17 bases between them. The CDR3 extends over 15 amino acids. In nucleotides, the CDR3 is TGTGCCAGTAGTATCTCCGCAGATGATTTCTCTGAAGCTTTCTTT. Translating gives CASSISADDFSEAFF. The whole variable domain, remainder taken from reference TRBV19 and TRBJ1-1, is DGGITQSPKYLFRKEGQNVTLSCEQNLNHDAMYWYRQDPGQGLRLIYYSQIVNDFQKGDIAEGYSVSREKKESFPLTVTSAQKNPTAFYLCASSISADDFSEAFFGQGTRLTVV.

The rearrangement joins TRBV30 to TRBJ2-1, with TRBD2 matching over 9 bases. Germline V gene sequence: CDR1 GTSNPN, CDR2 SVGIG (reference sequence). CDR3 size: 17 residues. J was trimmed by 8 bases and V by 5 bases; bases with no gene match: 19. In nucleotides, the CDR3 is TGTGCCTGGCGTGCAGCGGGAGGCTGGGTCCAAAACCATGAGCAGTTCTTC. Residues: CAWRAAGGWVQNHEQFF.

This chain links TRBV7-2 with TRBJ2-7; a possible D gene is TRBD1 (5 bases). V lost 1 base, J lost 2 bases, and 15 bases lay in between. In germline, CDR1 is SGHTA, CDR2 FQGNSA. This CDR3 is 16 amino acids long. The CDR3 spells CASSLEGQGSTYEQYF. CDR3 sequence (DNA): TGTGCCAGCAGCTTAGAGGGTCAGGGATCGACCTACGAGCAGTACTTC.

DNA for the CDR3: TGTGCCAGCAGGTTAGCGGGGGGGCCAGGAGAGACCCAGTACTTC. Translation: CASRLAGGPGETQYF. J is TRBJ2-5 and V is TRBV25-1, with 11 bases that match TRBD2. The CDR3 has 15 amino acids. CDR1 is MGHDK and CDR2 is SYGVNS in the germline V gene. V trimming: 6 bases; J trimming: 4 bases; junction bases outside the gene matches: 7. Supplemented by reference TRBV25-1 and TRBJ2-5, the full variable domain reads EADIYQTPRYLVIGTGKKITLECSQTMGHDKMYWYQQDPGMELHLIHYSYGVNSTEKGDLSSESTVSRIRTEHFPLTLESARPSHTSQYLCASRLAGGPGETQYFGPGTRLLVL.

The rearrangement links TRBV6-5 to TRBJ2-7; the D gene is possibly TRBD2 (7 bases). V shed 0 bases and J shed 5 bases, with 14 bases lying between them. CDR1 and CDR2 from the germline V gene are MNHEY and SVGAGI. This CDR3 is 15 amino acids long. The CDR3 DNA follows: TGTGCCAGCAGTTACTCATTCAGGGGAGGGCACGAGCAGTACTTC. Amino acid sequence: CASSYSFRGGHEQYF.

The chain employs TRBV6-2 or TRBV6-3 and TRBJ2-2, with 8 nucleotides matching TRBD2. J lost 0 bases, V lost 0 bases, and 15 bases had no gene match. This CDR3 contains 21 residues. Germline CDR1 reads MNHEY; CDR2 reads SVGEGT. The CDR3 here is CASSYSRNGLAGEANTGELFF. CDR3 DNA: TGTGCCAGCAGTTACTCGAGGAATGGGCTAGCGGGTGAAGCGAACACCGGGGAGCTGTTTTTT.

V gene TRBV19 combines with J gene TRBJ1-3; maybe TRBD1 (5 bases). In germline, CDR1 is LNHDA, CDR2 SQIVND (reference sequence). Trimming shortened V by 5 bases and J by 9 bases, and 14 bases separated the two germline ends. This CDR3 spans 13 amino acids. CDR3 bases: TGTGCCAGTAGTCTCCCAGGGAGGGCCACCATATATTTT. This gives the protein CASSLPGRATIYF.

This clone was recorded only once. The chain recombines TRBV11-2 with TRBJ1-2, with TRBD1 identical over 7 bases. CDR1 SGHAT and CDR2 FQNNGV come from the germline V gene. CDR3 length: 13 amino acids. V lost 5 bases and J lost 4; bases outside the gene matches: 4. The chain's CDR3 is CASSPQGSYGYTF. The CDR3 DNA sequence: TGTGCCAGCAGCCCACAGGGGTCCTATGGCTACACCTTC.

The J gene is TRBJ2-1, the V gene TRBV4-3, with TRBD2 matching over 7 bases. The ends lost 0 bases at V and 5 bases at J; junction bases unmatched: 10. Germline V gene sequence: CDR1 LGHNA, CDR2 YSLEER. The CDR3 loop spans 17 amino acids. In DNA form, the CDR3 reads TGCGCCAGCAGCCAAGAGCCCGCGGGAGTGTCCGACAATGAGCAGTTCTTC. This encodes CASSQEPAGVSDNEQFF.

The V call is TRBV2, the J call TRBJ2-3; 7 bases are shared with TRBD1. J was trimmed by 3 bases and V by 9 bases; bases with no gene match: 6. The CDR3 contains 13 residues. From germline, CDR1 is SNHLY and CDR2 FYNNEI. For the CDR3, the DNA is TGTGCCAGTAACAGGGGCTGGACAGATACGCAGTATTTT. It translates to CASNRGWTDTQYF. Based on the CDR3 plus reference TRBV2 and TRBJ2-3, the full variable domain is EPEVTQTPSHQVTQMGQEVILRCVPISNHLYFYWYRQILGQKVEFLVSFYNNEISEKSEIFDDQFSVERPDGSNFTLKIRSTKLEDSAMYFCASNRGWTDTQYFGPGTRLTVL.

This chain links TRBV9 with TRBJ2-1; D may be TRBD2 (6 bases). V lost 4 bases and J 3 bases, leaving 11 bases between the germline ends. CDR3 length: 14 residues. Germline-derived CDR1 and CDR2 are SGDLS and YYNGEE. The CDR3 DNA follows: TGTGCCAGCAGCCTGGGACTGAACTACAATGAGCAGTTCTTC. Its protein is CASSLGLNYNEQFF.